This TCR beta chain was identified in a study of monozygotic twins with inflammatory bowel disease. A word on this clonotype: Its antigen is as yet unknown.

Researchers generated cDNA in eight separate reactions per sample. Template switching appended UMIs that held a 6-nucleotide sample barcode. TCRdb reprocessed the 5' RACE reads and keeps a single row for each CDR3 protein, giving no DNA. The sample holds more than 100,000 distinct CDR3 sequences. This CDR3 contains 13 residues. The V gene's germline CDR1 is DFQATT and CDR2 SNEGSKA (reference sequence). Study-wide results and limits: Support was absent for any single strong signal or clonotype linked to IBD.

This chain uses TRBV20-1 with TRBJ2-7; TCRdb's D gene call, TRBD1, goes unchecked for lack of DNA. The clonotype was recovered from a human donor with ulcerative colitis or Crohn's disease, or a healthy co-twin of an affected twin (not recorded which). Source material: blood. The CDR3 spells CSARPAQLYEQYF.